A selection of T cell receptor beta chains follows, all from one sample in a study of shared clonotypes between healthy human individuals. Assay: immunoSEQ multiplex PCR; the TCRdb copy retains only in-frame clones and omits some. The sample has about 2 million clones, just under 95% seen once; the top ten hold about 1.1%. Specimen: naive CD8+ T cells sorted from blood. The receptors here all came from a man aged 18 to 30 in good health. Both conserved end residues are part of each CDR3. D genes are given only for firm matches. The listing skips clone size in some rows; elsewhere it reads once, few, many or a size class.

>TRBJ2-5|-|TRBV2|-
CAKDRANQETQYF
TGTGCCAAGGACAGAGCCAACCAAGAGACCCAGTACTTC
>TRBJ2-2|-|TRBV4-3|-
CASSPYYSHPSTGELFF
TGCGCCAGCAGCCCTTACTATAGCCATCCCAGCACCGGGGAGCTGTTTTTT
>TRBJ1-5|-|TRBV4-1|-
CASSQVDAVQPQHF
TGCGCCAGCAGCCAAGTCGATGCTGTTCAGCCCCAGCATTTT
>TRBJ1-1|-|TRBV2|TRBD1
CASRTQDRGPYEAFF
TGTGCCAGCAGGACCCAAGACAGGGGACCCTATGAAGCTTTCTTT
>TRBJ2-1|-|TRBV29-1|-
CSVRGIVRDYNEQFF
TGCAGCGTTCGGGGGATTGTTAGGGACTACAATGAGCAGTTCTTC
>TRBJ1-3|-|TRBV28|-
CASSFGARISGNTIYF
TGTGCCAGCAGTTTCGGGGCGAGGATCTCTGGAAACACCATATATTTT
>TRBJ2-5|-|TRBV11-2|TRBD2
CASSPGGVAGDQETQYF
TGTGCCAGCAGCCCAGGGGGTGTAGCGGGGGACCAAGAGACCCAGTACTTC
>TRBJ2-1|-|TRBV30|TRBD1
CAWSINRGPRRGAYNEQFF
TGTGCCTGGAGTATCAACAGGGGGCCCCGTCGGGGCGCCTACAATGAGCAGTTCTTC
>TRBJ2-7|-|TRBV5-1|TRBD2
CASSTSGGYEQYF
TGCGCCAGCAGCACAAGCGGGGGCTACGAGCAGTACTTC
>TRBJ1-1|-|TRBV29-1|TRBD1
CSGTGTGGNTEAFF
TGCAGCGGGACCGGGACAGGGGGCAACACTGAAGCTTTCTTT
>TRBJ2-2|-|TRBV10-3|TRBD2
CAISESGGSTGELFF
TGTGCCATCAGTGAGTCTGGCGGGAGCACCGGGGAGCTGTTTTTT
>TRBJ1-1|once|TRBV7-2|TRBD1
CASRGSRTGYTEAFF
TGTGCCAGCAGGGGGAGCCGGACAGGGTACACTGAAGCTTTCTTT
>TRBJ1-2|-|TRBV6-6|-
CASSYSHQEGYVGYTF
TGTGCCAGCAGTTACTCTCACCAGGAGGGGTACGTGGGCTACACCTTC
>TRBJ1-2|-|TRBV5-6|-
CASRSDTLNYGYTF
TGTGCCAGCAGATCAGACACATTAAACTATGGCTACACCTTC
>TRBJ2-1|-|TRBV7-7|TRBD2
CASSPMGLAAYNEQFF
TGTGCTAGCAGCCCCATGGGACTAGCGGCCTACAATGAGCAGTTCTTC
>TRBJ2-3|-|TRBV5-6|TRBD2
CASSLALAGTDTQYF
TGTGCCAGCAGCTTGGCACTAGCGGGCACAGATACGCAGTATTTT
>TRBJ2-5|-|TRBV5-4|-
CASSLQETQYF
TGTGCCAGCAGCCTACAAGAGACCCAGTACTTC
>TRBJ2-1|once|TRBV4-3|TRBD2
CTSSHGLAGGYNEQFF
TGCACCAGCAGCCACGGACTAGCGGGAGGGTACAATGAGCAGTTCTTC
>TRBJ1-2|-|TRBV27|TRBD1
CATSPAGGSNGYTF
TGTGCCACATCCCCCGCAGGGGGCTCAAATGGCTACACCTTC
>TRBJ1-1|-|TRBV4-3|TRBD1
CASSQLAGGYGTEAFF
TGCGCCAGCAGCCAACTCGCAGGGGGCTACGGCACTGAAGCTTTCTTT
>TRBJ2-7|-|TRBV4-1|-
CASSQLVTLSGSYEQYF
TGCGCCAGCAGCCAACTTGTGACTCTCAGTGGATCCTACGAGCAGTACTTC
>TRBJ1-6|few|TRBV5-6|-
CASSPPGSNNSPLHF
TGTGCCAGCAGCCCGCCGGGATCCAATAATTCACCCCTCCACTTT
>TRBJ1-1|-|TRBV7-9|TRBD1
CASSPGQGILSEAFF
TGTGCCAGCAGCCCAGGACAGGGGATTCTCTCTGAAGCTTTCTTT
>TRBJ2-7|-|TRBV7-6|TRBD2
CASSLDLAGAWDEQYF
TGTGCCAGCAGCTTAGACCTAGCGGGGGCCTGGGACGAGCAGTACTTC